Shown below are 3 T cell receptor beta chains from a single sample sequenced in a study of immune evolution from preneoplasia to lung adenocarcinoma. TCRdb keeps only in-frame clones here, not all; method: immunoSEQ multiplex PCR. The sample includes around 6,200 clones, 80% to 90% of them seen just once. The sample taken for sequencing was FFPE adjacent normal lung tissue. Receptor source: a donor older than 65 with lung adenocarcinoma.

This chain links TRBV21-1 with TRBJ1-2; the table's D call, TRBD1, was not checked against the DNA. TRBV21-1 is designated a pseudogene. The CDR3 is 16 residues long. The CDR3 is CASSKERVRVSDGYTF. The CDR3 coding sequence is TGTGCCAGCAGCAAAGAAAGGGTCAGGGTATCCGATGGCTACACCTTC.

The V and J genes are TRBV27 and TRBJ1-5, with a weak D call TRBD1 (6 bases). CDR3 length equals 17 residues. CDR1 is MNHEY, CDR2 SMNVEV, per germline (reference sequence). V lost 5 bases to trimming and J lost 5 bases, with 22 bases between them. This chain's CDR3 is CASSLTGGGGMHQPQHF. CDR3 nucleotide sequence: TGTGCCAGCAGTCTCACCGGTGGAGGGGGAATGCATCAGCCCCAGCATTTT.

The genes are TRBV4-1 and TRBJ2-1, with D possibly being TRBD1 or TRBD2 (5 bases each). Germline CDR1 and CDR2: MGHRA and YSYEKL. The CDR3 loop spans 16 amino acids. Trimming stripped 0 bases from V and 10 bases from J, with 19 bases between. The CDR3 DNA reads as TGCGCCAGCAGCCAAGAAGAGGCTAGCACAGGAAGGGAGCAGTTCTTC. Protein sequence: CASSQEEASTGREQFF.